The 5 T cell receptor beta chains given below trace back to one sample, sequenced in a study of blood T cell repertoires in COVID-19. Repertoires were generated with immunoSEQ multiplex PCR, while TCRdb's copy carries only in-frame clones and drops some. The sample carries some 130,000 clones, around nine tenths recorded once. The sample taken for sequencing was peripheral blood. The source is a woman aged 70-85 years with COVID-19, enrolled during active disease.

The chain joins TRBV20-1 to TRBJ1-2; 8 positions agree with TRBD1. J was trimmed by 0 bases and V by 3 bases; bases with no gene match: 6. In germline, CDR1 is DFQATT, CDR2 SNEGSKA (reference sequence). The CDR3 totals 15 residues. CDR3 region: CSASSQGAANYGYTF. CDR3 DNA: TGCAGTGCTAGTAGCCAGGGGGCTGCTAACTATGGCTACACCTTC.

V and J are TRBV10-3 and TRBJ2-5, with TRBD1 matching over 8 bases. Germline CDR1 ENHRY, CDR2 SYGVKD. This CDR3 contains 14 residues. With 6 bases clipped from V and 4 bases from J, the junction kept 7 bases outside the gene matches. The DNA for the CDR3 is TGTGCCATCAGGCCGGGACAGGAAGGAGAGACCCAGTACTTC. It codes for CAIRPGQEGETQYF.

This chain connects TRBV20-1 to TRBJ2-1; 9 nucleotides align to TRBD1. Germline-derived CDR1 and CDR2 are DFQATT and SNEGSKA (reference sequence). The CDR3 runs to 14 residues. The V segment lost 3 bases and the J segment 7 bases; nucleotides outside the gene matches: 7. CDR3 residues: CSASLGQGGNEQFF. The CDR3 coding sequence is TGCAGTGCTAGTCTGGGACAGGGAGGGAATGAGCAGTTCTTC.

The chain recombines TRBV6-5 with TRBJ1-5; D call uncertain. The CDR3 runs to 13 residues. Trimming stripped 2 bases from V and 3 bases from J, with 5 bases between. Germline-derived CDR1 and CDR2 are MNHEY and SVGAGI. CDR3 protein: CASSYGPNQPQHF. CDR3 DNA: TGTGCCAGCAGTTACGGCCCCAATCAGCCCCAGCATTTT.

This clone was seen a handful of times. V is TRBV7-8 and J is TRBJ1-2; 10 positions match TRBD1. CDR3 length equals 14 residues. The V segment lost 4 bases and the J segment 2 bases; nucleotides outside the gene matches: 1. Germline V gene sequence: CDR1 SGHVS, CDR2 FQNEAQ. The CDR3 region is CASSSDRGNYGYTF. CDR3 bases: TGTGCCAGCAGCTCGGACAGGGGGAACTATGGCTACACCTTC.